The clone carrying this TCR beta chain was counted a single time. Its antigen is currently unknown. This sample was included in a study of T cell responses to AZD1222 COVID-19 vaccine. Findings and caveats of the study: Baseline testing showed seropositivity in only six AZD1222 recipients.

The method was immunoSEQ multiplex PCR; TCRdb's version includes in-frame clones alone and lacks a portion of them. The sample lists over 100,000 clones, 65% to 90% seen once, with approximately 8% in the top ten. Germline lookup yields CDR1 KGHDR and CDR2 SFDVKD. V shed 8 bases and J shed 6 bases, with 13 bases lying between them. The CDR3 covers 13 residues. The chain carries TRBV24-1 and TRBJ1-5, with D uncertain. Sample: peripheral blood, taken 28 days after the second dose of the MenACWY control vaccine. The clonotype comes from an adult who received the MenACWY meningococcal vaccine as a control. The CDR3 coding sequence is TGTGCCACCACCTACAAGGTAGGTCAGCCCCAGCATTTT. Protein: CATTYKVGQPQHF.